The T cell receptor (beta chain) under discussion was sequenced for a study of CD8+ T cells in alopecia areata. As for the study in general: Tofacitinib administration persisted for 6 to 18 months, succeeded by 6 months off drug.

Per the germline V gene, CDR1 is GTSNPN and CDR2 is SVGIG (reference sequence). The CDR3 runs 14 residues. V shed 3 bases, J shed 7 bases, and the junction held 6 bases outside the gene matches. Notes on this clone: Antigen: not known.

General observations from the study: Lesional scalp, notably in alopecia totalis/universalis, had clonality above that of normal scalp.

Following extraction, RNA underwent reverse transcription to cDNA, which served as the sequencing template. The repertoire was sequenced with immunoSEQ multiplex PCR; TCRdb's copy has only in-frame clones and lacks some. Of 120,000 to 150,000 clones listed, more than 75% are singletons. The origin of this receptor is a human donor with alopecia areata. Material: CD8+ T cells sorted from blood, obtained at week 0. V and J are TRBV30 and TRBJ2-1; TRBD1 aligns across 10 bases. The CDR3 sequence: CAWSGTGAGNEQFF. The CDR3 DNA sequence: TGTGCCTGGAGCGGGACAGGGGCGGGGAATGAGCAGTTCTTC.